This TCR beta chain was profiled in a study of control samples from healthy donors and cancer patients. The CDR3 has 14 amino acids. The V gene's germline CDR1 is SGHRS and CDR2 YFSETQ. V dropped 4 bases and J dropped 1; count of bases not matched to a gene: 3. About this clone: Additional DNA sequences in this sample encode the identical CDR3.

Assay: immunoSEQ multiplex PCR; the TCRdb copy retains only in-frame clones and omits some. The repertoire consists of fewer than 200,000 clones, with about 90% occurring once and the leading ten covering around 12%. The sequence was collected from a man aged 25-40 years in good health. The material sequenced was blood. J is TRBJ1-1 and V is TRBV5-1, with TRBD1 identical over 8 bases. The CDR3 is CASSPGTGNTEAFF. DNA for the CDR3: TGCGCCAGCAGCCCCGGGACAGGGAACACTGAAGCTTTCTTT.